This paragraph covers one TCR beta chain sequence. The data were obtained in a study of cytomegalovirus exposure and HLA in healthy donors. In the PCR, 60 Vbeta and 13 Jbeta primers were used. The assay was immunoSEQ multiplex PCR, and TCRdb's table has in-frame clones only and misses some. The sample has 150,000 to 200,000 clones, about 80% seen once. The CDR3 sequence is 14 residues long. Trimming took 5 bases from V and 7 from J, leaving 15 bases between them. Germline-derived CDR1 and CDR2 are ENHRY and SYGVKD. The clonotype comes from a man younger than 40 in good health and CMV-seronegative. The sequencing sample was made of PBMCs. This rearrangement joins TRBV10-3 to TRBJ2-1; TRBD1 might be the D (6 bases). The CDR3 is CAISSTDRDNEQFF. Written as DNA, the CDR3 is TGTGCCATCAGTTCGACGGACAGAGATAATGAGCAGTTCTTC.